The sequence of this T cell receptor (beta chain) was determined in a study of technical replicates of blood from a handful of donors. Using immunoSEQ multiplex PCR, the repertoire was profiled, and TCRdb retains in-frame clones only, with some absent. Of about 80,000 clones in the sample, roughly 90% were seen once. The receptor's source is a human donor in good health. Sequenced input: T cells isolated from PBMCs.

The CDR3 loop is CASSIDFRQALRYEQYF. DNA of the CDR3: TGTGCCAGTAGTATAGATTTCAGACAGGCCCTCCGCTACGAGCAGTACTTC. The V call is TRBV19, the J call TRBJ2-7; the D gene is possibly TRBD1 (6 bases). The ends were cut back, 0 bases at V and 3 bases at J, with 18 bases in the middle. CDR1 LNHDA and CDR2 SQIVND come from the germline V gene (reference sequence). The CDR3 has 17 amino acids.